This TCR beta chain is from a study of blood T cell repertoires in COVID-19. Across the whole study: From T cells, B-cell-depleted T cells, or PBMCs came the material, which was cDNA or gDNA.

One Seattle source followed patients from active infection through their disease course. The CDR3 loop spans 18 amino acids. Germline V lookup: CDR1 SNHLY, CDR2 FYNNEI. The V segment lost 4 bases and the J segment 0 bases; nucleotides outside the gene matches: 9. As handled by the study authors: Researchers report that nucleated cell counts were estimated from reference gene primer amplification. Sequencing used immunoSEQ multiplex PCR; TCRdb keeps in-frame clones, though not all of them. That table gives V, J and clone size, and the DNA gave D and trimming. The top ten clones hold roughly 12% of a sample with approximately 200,000 clones, around 80% of them seen once.

The V gene is TRBV2, the J gene TRBJ2-2; 9 positions agree with TRBD1. The receptor's source is a woman of 80 years or more with COVID-19, enrolled during active disease. The sample comprised peripheral blood. DNA for the CDR3: TGTGCCAGCAGTGCCGTCCCGGGACAGGGACCGAACACCGGGGAGCTGTTTTTT. Encoded protein: CASSAVPGQGPNTGELFF.